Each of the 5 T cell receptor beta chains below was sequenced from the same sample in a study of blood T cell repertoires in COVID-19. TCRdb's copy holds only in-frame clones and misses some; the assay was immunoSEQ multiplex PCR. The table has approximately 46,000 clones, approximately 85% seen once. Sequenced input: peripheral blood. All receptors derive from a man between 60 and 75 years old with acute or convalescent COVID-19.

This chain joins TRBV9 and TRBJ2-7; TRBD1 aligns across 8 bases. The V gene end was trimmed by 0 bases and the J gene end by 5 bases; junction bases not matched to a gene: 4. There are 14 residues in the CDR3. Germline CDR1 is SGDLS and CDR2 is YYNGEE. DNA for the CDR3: TGTGCCAGCAGCGTAGGAAGGACAGGGAACGAGCAGTACTTC. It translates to CASSVGRTGNEQYF.

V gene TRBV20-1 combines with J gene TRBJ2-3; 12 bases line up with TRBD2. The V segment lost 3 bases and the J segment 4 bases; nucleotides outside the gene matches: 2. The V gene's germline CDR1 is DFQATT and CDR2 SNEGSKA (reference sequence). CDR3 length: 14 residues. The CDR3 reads CSASRTSGADTQYF. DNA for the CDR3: TGCAGTGCTAGTCGGACTAGCGGGGCAGATACGCAGTATTTT.

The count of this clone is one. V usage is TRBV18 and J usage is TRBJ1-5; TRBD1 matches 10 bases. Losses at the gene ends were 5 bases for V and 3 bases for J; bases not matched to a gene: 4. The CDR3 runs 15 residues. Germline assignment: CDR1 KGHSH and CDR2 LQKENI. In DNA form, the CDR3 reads TGTGCCAGCTCAAGCGGGACAGGGGTCAATCAGCCCCAGCATTTT. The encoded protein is CASSSGTGVNQPQHF.

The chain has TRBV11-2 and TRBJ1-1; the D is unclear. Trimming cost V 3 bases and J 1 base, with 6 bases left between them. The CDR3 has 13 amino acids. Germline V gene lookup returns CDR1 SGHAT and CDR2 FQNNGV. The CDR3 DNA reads TGTGCCAGCAGCTTTGCGGCGAACACTGAAGCTTTCTTT. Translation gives CASSFAANTEAFF.

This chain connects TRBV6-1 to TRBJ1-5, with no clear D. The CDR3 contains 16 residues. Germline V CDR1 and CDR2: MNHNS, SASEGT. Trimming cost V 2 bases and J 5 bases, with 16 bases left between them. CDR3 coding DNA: TGTGCCAGCAGTGAATCCGGCCCCCTAGTGGATCAGCCCCAGCATTTT. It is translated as CASSESGPLVDQPQHF.